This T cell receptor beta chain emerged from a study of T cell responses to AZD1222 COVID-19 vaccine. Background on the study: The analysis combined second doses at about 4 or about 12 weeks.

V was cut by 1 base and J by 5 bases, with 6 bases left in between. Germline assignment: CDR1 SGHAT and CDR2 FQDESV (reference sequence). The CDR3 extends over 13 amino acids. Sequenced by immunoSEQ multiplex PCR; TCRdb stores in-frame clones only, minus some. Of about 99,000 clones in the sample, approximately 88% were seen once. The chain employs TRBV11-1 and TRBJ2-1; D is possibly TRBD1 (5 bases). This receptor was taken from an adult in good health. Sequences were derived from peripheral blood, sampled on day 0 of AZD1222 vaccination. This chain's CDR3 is CASSLGQNNEQFF. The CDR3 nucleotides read TGTGCCAGCAGCTTAGGACAGAACAATGAGCAGTTCTTC.